This T cell receptor (beta chain) was sequenced in a study of T cells after yellow fever vaccination. For the study at large: Fractions low in cell number were prepared with SMART-Seq v4 Ultra Low Input.

This clonotype has more than one count but fewer than ten. Its antigen remains unidentified. Germline loops: CDR1 MNHEY, CDR2 SMNVEV (reference sequence). This CDR3 is built from 16 residues. V was clipped by 5 bases and J by 0 bases, with 14 bases between them. For TCR, cDNA came from 5'RACE template switching, which added a universal primer site and UMIs. TCRdb passed the 5' RACE reads through MiXCR, listing each CDR3 protein once. The sample contains about 630,000 distinct CDR3 sequences, about 12% of which appear only once. Broader study findings: Peaking on day 5 versus 15, the secondary response was faster but weaker.

J is TRBJ1-5 and V is TRBV27; tentatively, D is TRBD1 (5 bases). The sequence came from a man aged 30-40 years who received the YFV17D yellow fever vaccine. Sequences were derived from PBMCs, sampled on the day of the yellow fever booster vaccination. CDR3 in amino acids: CASSRQTPNSNQPQHF. The CDR3 DNA reads TGTGCCAGCAGTCGACAGACGCCTAATAGCAATCAGCCCCAGCATTTT.